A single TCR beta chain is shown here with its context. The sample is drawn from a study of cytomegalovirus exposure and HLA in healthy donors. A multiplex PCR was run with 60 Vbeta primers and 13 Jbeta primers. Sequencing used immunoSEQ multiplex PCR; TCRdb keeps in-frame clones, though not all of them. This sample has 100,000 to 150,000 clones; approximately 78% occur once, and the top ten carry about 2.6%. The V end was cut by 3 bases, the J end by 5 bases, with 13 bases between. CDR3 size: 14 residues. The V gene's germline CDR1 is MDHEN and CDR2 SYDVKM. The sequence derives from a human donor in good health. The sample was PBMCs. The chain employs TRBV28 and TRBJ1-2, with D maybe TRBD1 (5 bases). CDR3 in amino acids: CASSLWGRRYGYTF. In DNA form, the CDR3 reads TGTGCCAGCAGTTTGTGGGGCCGCCGGTATGGCTACACCTTC.